The rows below give T cell receptor beta chains drawn from one sample of a study of blood T cells in healthy people across ages. TCRdb recomputed calls from the 5' RACE reads with MiXCR, one row per CDR3 protein. The sample has 1.5 million or so distinct CDR3 sequences, approximately 38% seen once. Sequenced material: blood. These TCRs come from a woman aged 18-29 years in good health. Each CDR3 is given with its conserved first and last residue. The order of the fields is CDR3 protein, CDR3 DNA, J gene, V gene, D gene, clone size. A D gene is named only where the DNA matches it firmly. The listing skips clone size in some rows; elsewhere it reads once, few, many or a size class.

CDR3 protein: CASSLSTGYQPQHF; CDR3 DNA: TGTGCCAGCAGCTTATCGACAGGGTACCAGCCCCAGCATTTT; J gene: TRBJ1-5; V gene: TRBV7-9; D gene: TRBD1; clone size: -
CDR3 protein: CASSLSTSGIYEQYF; CDR3 DNA: TGCGCCAGCAGCTTGTCTACTAGCGGGATCTACGAGCAGTACTTC; J gene: TRBJ2-7; V gene: TRBV5-1; D gene: TRBD2; clone size: few
CDR3 protein: CASSQVAGGGVSYEQYF; CDR3 DNA: TGTGCCAGCAGCCAGGTCGCCGGCGGAGGGGTATCCTACGAGCAGTACTTC; J gene: TRBJ2-7; V gene: TRBV4-2; D gene: -; clone size: few
CDR3 protein: CASSPPAADEQYF; CDR3 DNA: TGTGCCAGCTCACCACCTGCTGCGGACGAGCAGTACTTC; J gene: TRBJ2-7; V gene: TRBV18; D gene: -; clone size: -
CDR3 protein: CASSGGDRVYDEQYF; CDR3 DNA: TGTGCCAGCAGCGGAGGGGACAGGGTTTACGACGAGCAGTACTTC; J gene: TRBJ2-7; V gene: TRBV9; D gene: TRBD1; clone size: few
CDR3 protein: CASKVETGSNEKLFF; CDR3 DNA: TGTGCCAGCAAGGTAGAGACAGGGTCTAATGAAAAACTGTTTTTT; J gene: TRBJ1-4; V gene: TRBV2; D gene: TRBD1; clone size: -
CDR3 protein: CASSSKVSTGWPYEQYF; CDR3 DNA: TGTGCCAGCAGCTCGAAGGTATCGACAGGATGGCCCTACGAGCAGTACTTC; J gene: TRBJ2-7; V gene: TRBV7-9; D gene: -; clone size: -
CDR3 protein: CASSSPLGGNYGYTF; CDR3 DNA: TGTGCCAGCAGTTCTCCGCTAGGCGGTAACTATGGCTACACCTTC; J gene: TRBJ1-2; V gene: TRBV28; D gene: -; clone size: few
CDR3 protein: CASSPGLLNEQFF; CDR3 DNA: TGTGCCAGCAGCCCAGGACTTCTCAATGAGCAGTTCTTC; J gene: TRBJ2-1; V gene: TRBV7-9; D gene: -; clone size: many
CDR3 protein: CASSEGPGNYGYTF; CDR3 DNA: TGCGCCAGCAGTGAGGGGCCGGGGAACTATGGCTACACCTTC; J gene: TRBJ1-2; V gene: TRBV10-2; D gene: -; clone size: -
CDR3 protein: CASSLGATHYEQYF; CDR3 DNA: TGTGCCAGCAGTTTGGGAGCGACTCACTACGAGCAGTACTTC; J gene: TRBJ2-7; V gene: TRBV12-3/TRBV12-4; D gene: -; clone size: many
CDR3 protein: CASSSQQSYNEQFF; CDR3 DNA: TGTGCCAGCAGTTCCCAACAGTCCTACAATGAGCAGTTCTTC; J gene: TRBJ2-1; V gene: TRBV6-5; D gene: -; clone size: once
CDR3 protein: CASSQLAFNEQFF; CDR3 DNA: TGTGCCAGCAGTCAACTGGCTTTCAATGAGCAGTTCTTC; J gene: TRBJ2-1; V gene: TRBV7-9; D gene: -; clone size: -
CDR3 protein: CASSYYGRETQYF; CDR3 DNA: TGTGCCAGCAGCTATTACGGCCGCGAGACCCAGTACTTC; J gene: TRBJ2-5; V gene: TRBV7-2; D gene: -; clone size: -
CDR3 protein: CASTSDNTDTQYF; CDR3 DNA: TGTGCCAGCACCTCGGACAACACAGATACGCAGTATTTT; J gene: TRBJ2-3; V gene: TRBV6-5; D gene: -; clone size: -
CDR3 protein: CAIVQGREDYNEQFF; CDR3 DNA: TGTGCTATAGTACAAGGGCGGGAGGACTACAATGAGCAGTTCTTC; J gene: TRBJ2-1; V gene: TRBV12-5; D gene: TRBD2; clone size: few
CDR3 protein: CASTQDGSLYNEQFF; CDR3 DNA: TGTGCCAGCACCCAGGACGGATCCCTTTACAATGAGCAGTTCTTC; J gene: TRBJ2-1; V gene: TRBV27; D gene: -; clone size: few
CDR3 protein: CATGQGWETQYF; CDR3 DNA: TGTGCCACCGGTCAGGGATGGGAGACCCAGTACTTC; J gene: TRBJ2-5; V gene: TRBV6-1; D gene: -; clone size: -
CDR3 protein: CASGTLGDQPQHF; CDR3 DNA: TGCGCCAGCGGTACCCTGGGGGATCAGCCCCAGCATTTT; J gene: TRBJ1-5; V gene: TRBV10-2; D gene: -; clone size: once